This T cell receptor beta chain originates from a study of T cells in Graves' hyperthyroidism and ophthalmopathy. This clonotype was counted a few times. Trimming shortened V by 3 bases and J by 3 bases, and 9 bases separated the two germline ends. The CDR3 has 13 residues. CDR1 is SQVTM, CDR2 ANQGSEA, per germline. TCR beta CDR3 regions were amplified from RNA transcripts. A first-round RT-PCR of the TCR CDR3 used the HTBI primer set. TCRdb itself ran the multiplex PCR reads through MiXCR, one entry per CDR3 protein. Of roughly 510,000 distinct CDR3 sequences listed, 46% are singletons. The sample comprised peripheral blood or thyroid tissue (not recorded which). The chain joins TRBV29-1 to TRBJ1-5; D remains ambiguous. The receptor comes from an adult woman with Graves' disease, either hyperthyroidism or ophthalmopathy (not recorded which). The DNA for the CDR3 is TGCAGCGTTGACACCGGTTCCAATCAGCCCCAGCATTTT. It yields the protein CSVDTGSNQPQHF.